Listed here are 19 T cell receptor beta chains from one sample, sequenced in a study of CD8+ T cells in alopecia areata. RNA extraction and reverse transcription yielded cDNA as sequencing template. Method: immunoSEQ multiplex PCR; TCRdb's copy keeps in-frame clones and lacks some. The sample records 90,000 to 150,000 clones, roughly two thirds being singletons. The sample was CD4+ T cells sorted from blood. These receptor sequences come from a human donor in good health.

The CDR3 region has the DNA TGTGCCAGCAGCGTAGGGGACAGCACCGAGCAGTACTTC. Protein product: CASSVGDSTEQYF. The gene calls are TRBV9 and TRBJ2-7, with 7 bases matching TRBD1. There are 13 residues in the CDR3. The V gene end was trimmed by 0 bases and the J gene end by 6 bases; junction bases not matched to a gene: 3. Germline values: CDR1 SGDLS, CDR2 YYNGEE. The variable domain in full, with the rest retrieved from reference TRBV9 and TRBJ2-7, is DSGVTQTPKHLITATGQRVTLRCSPRSGDLSVYWYQQSLDQGLQFLIQYYNGEERAKGNILERFSAQQFPDLHSELNLSSLELGDSALYFCASSVGDSTEQYFGPGTRLTVT.

This chain links TRBV29-1 with TRBJ2-1; a possible D gene is TRBD2 (7 bases). This CDR3 contains 12 residues. V was shortened by 8 bases and J by 8 bases, with 16 bases between the two germline ends. Germline V gives CDR1 SQVTM, CDR2 ANQGSEA. CDR3 in DNA: TGCAGCTCCATCCGGGGGGCGGATGAGCAGTTCTTC. Translation: CSSIRGADEQFF.

The V gene is TRBV19, the J gene TRBJ2-7, with a possible D match to TRBD1 (6 bases). The germline V gene has CDR1 LNHDA and CDR2 SQIVND (reference sequence). The CDR3 is 14 amino acids. With 6 bases removed from V and 3 bases from J, the gap between germline ends came to 15 bases. CDR3 loop: CASSGSGQIYEQYF. The CDR3 DNA sequence: TGTGCCAGTAGCGGGTCGGGACAAATCTACGAGCAGTACTTC. Supplemented by reference TRBV19 and TRBJ2-7, the full variable domain reads DGGITQSPKYLFRKEGQNVTLSCEQNLNHDAMYWYRQDPGQGLRLIYYSQIVNDFQKGDIAEGYSVSREKKESFPLTVTSAQKNPTAFYLCASSGSGQIYEQYFGPGTRLTVT.

The V call is TRBV29-1, the J call TRBJ2-3; TRBD1 aligns across 8 bases. This CDR3 contains 12 residues. V was pared by 7 bases and J by 4 bases, with 4 bases of the junction left unmatched. CDR1 SQVTM and CDR2 ANQGSEA come from the germline V gene. The CDR3 DNA reads TGCAGCGCGGGACAGGCCTCAGATACGCAGTATTTT. It specifies CSAGQASDTQYF.

This chain uses TRBV30 with TRBJ2-7; D is undetermined. Trimming left V 3 bases short and J 3 bases short, with 12 bases between. This CDR3 comprises 13 residues. Germline V gene lookup returns CDR1 GTSNPN and CDR2 SVGIG (reference sequence). CDR3 residues: CAWSRSIGYEQYF. The CDR3 region has the DNA TGTGCCTGGAGCCGTTCGATAGGCTACGAGCAGTACTTC.

This clone was seen a handful of times. The chain has TRBV7-9 and TRBJ1-3; D may be TRBD1 (5 bases). V lost 6 bases and J 4 bases, leaving 19 bases between the germline ends. Germline CDR1 is SEHNR and CDR2 is FQNEAQ (reference sequence). The CDR3 runs to 16 residues. CDR3 nucleotides: TGTGCCAGCAGTTCGGGACGGACCGCCGCGGGAAACACCATATATTTT. Its translation is CASSSGRTAAGNTIYF. Complete variable domain (other parts from reference TRBV7-9 and TRBJ1-3): DTGVSQNPRHKITKRGQNVTFRCDPISEHNRLYWYRQTLGQGPEFLTYFQNEAQLEKSRLLSDRFSAERPKGSFSTLEIQRTEQGDSAMYLCASSSGRTAAGNTIYFGEGSWLTVV.

The chain is built from TRBV7-8 and TRBJ2-6; 8 positions agree with TRBD1. The V gene's germline CDR1 is SGHVS and CDR2 FQNEAQ. The CDR3 runs 16 residues. V dropped 5 bases and J dropped 2; count of bases not matched to a gene: 5. For the CDR3, the DNA is TGTGCCAGCAGCACCGGACAGGGTGCTGGGGCCAACGTCCTGACTTTC. Its protein is CASSTGQGAGANVLTF.

The CDR3 here is CASSPGEGRGTEAFF. The CDR3 DNA is TGTGCCAGCAGCCCGGGGGAGGGGAGGGGCACTGAAGCTTTCTTT. The rearrangement links TRBV11-2 to TRBJ1-1; tentative D call: TRBD1 (5 bases). CDR3 length equals 15 residues. The V and J ends lost 5 bases and 4 bases respectively, with 17 bases between them. Looked up from germline, CDR1 is SGHAT and CDR2 is FQNNGV.

The V call is TRBV7-9, the J call TRBJ1-2; the D gene is possibly TRBD1 (5 bases). V lost 2 bases, J lost 4 bases, and 23 bases lay in between. CDR3 length: 18 amino acids. Germline assignment: CDR1 SEHNR and CDR2 FQNEAQ (reference sequence). CDR3 sequence reads: CASSLTPLTGQEGYGYTF. The CDR3 DNA is TGTGCCAGCAGCTTAACCCCCCTCACAGGTCAAGAGGGCTATGGCTACACCTTC.

In DNA, the CDR3 is TGCGCCAGCAGCCCTCTCCAGGGGAGTCTCGGCTACACCTTC. It translates to CASSPLQGSLGYTF. The chain carries TRBV4-1 and TRBJ1-2; D possibly corresponds to TRBD1 (6 bases). The CDR3 totals 14 residues. V lost 4 bases and J lost 8, with 17 bases in between. Germline CDR1 MGHRA, CDR2 YSYEKL.

This chain connects TRBV6-1 to TRBJ1-5; D possibly corresponds to TRBD1 (6 bases). V shed 9 bases and J shed 9 bases, with 21 bases lying between them. Germline V gene lookup returns CDR1 MNHNS and CDR2 SASEGT. The CDR3 length is 14 residues. The CDR3 spells CASIKEGGWRPQHF. The DNA of the CDR3 is TGTGCCAGTATTAAAGAGGGGGGGTGGCGGCCCCAGCATTTT.

This rearrangement joins TRBV6-6 to TRBJ1-2; no firm D call. This CDR3 spans 13 amino acids. Trimming removed 5 bases at V and 0 bases at J, with 7 bases between. Germline CDR1 is MNHNY and CDR2 is SVGAGI (reference sequence). CDR3 DNA: TGTGCCAGCAGTCTGGAAGCTAACTATGGCTACACCTTC. Its translation is CASSLEANYGYTF.

The rearrangement joins TRBV4-2 to TRBJ1-1, with no clear D. V was clipped by 0 bases and J by 1 base, with 6 bases between them. There are 14 residues in the CDR3. CDR1 is LGHNA and CDR2 is YNFKEQ in the germline V gene. The DNA for the CDR3 is TGTGCCAGCAGCCAAGAAGGAGGGAACACTGAAGCTTTCTTT. Its protein is CASSQEGGNTEAFF.

The chain has TRBV12-5 and TRBJ2-3; 8 nucleotides line up with TRBD2. This CDR3 has 17 amino acids. Unmatched junction bases numbered 16, after V lost 6 bases and J lost 5 bases. Germline V gene sequence: CDR1 LGHNT, CDR2 FRNRAP. The CDR3 is CASGAPRGGWDGDTQYF. Here the CDR3 DNA reads TGTGCTAGTGGCGCTCCCCGGGGGGGCTGGGATGGAGATACGCAGTATTTT.

This chain connects TRBV5-6 to TRBJ2-7; tentative D call: TRBD2 (7 bases). The CDR3 consists of 14 residues. Germline lookup yields CDR1 SGHDT and CDR2 YYEEEE. V dropped 6 bases and J dropped 0 bases, with 13 bases sitting between them. The CDR3 nucleotides read TGTGCCAGCACCTTAAGGGGGGGCTCCTACGAGCAGTACTTC. This codes for CASTLRGGSYEQYF.

This clone was found a few times. This chain joins TRBV28 and TRBJ1-4, with D possibly TRBD1 on 6 matching bases. The germline gives CDR1 MDHEN, CDR2 SYDVKM. The CDR3 sequence is 13 residues long. V was clipped by 4 bases and J by 10 bases, with 13 bases between them. CDR3 in amino acids: CASSSGEFGKLFF. CDR3 sequence (DNA): TGTGCCAGCAGTTCAGGGGAATTCGGAAAACTGTTTTTT.

A few counts support this clone. The rearrangement joins TRBV6-6 to TRBJ1-1; D gene uncertain. The germline gives CDR1 MNHNY, CDR2 SVGAGI (reference sequence). The CDR3 is 15 residues long. Trimming shortened V by 1 base and J by 0 bases, and 9 bases separated the two germline ends. The DNA for the CDR3 is TGTGCCAGCAGTTACTTAGGGTCCGTGAACACTGAAGCTTTCTTT. Translated, it gives CASSYLGSVNTEAFF.

The chain has TRBV5-1 and TRBJ1-5; D ambiguous. CDR3 length: 14 amino acids. Deletions cut 4 bases from V and 7 bases from J, with 15 bases between. Germline-derived CDR1 and CDR2 are SGHRS and YFSETQ. The chain's CDR3 is CASSLSGLGQPQHF. In nucleotides, the CDR3 is TGCGCCAGCAGCCTGTCCGGGCTAGGGCAGCCCCAGCATTTT.

This clone showed up just a few times. The chain has TRBV29-1 and TRBJ1-1; TRBD1 might be the D (5 bases). Looked up from germline, CDR1 is SQVTM and CDR2 is ANQGSEA. With 6 bases removed from V and 4 bases from J, the gap between germline ends came to 18 bases. CDR3 size: 14 residues. The CDR3: CSVTGRMRLTEAFF. The DNA of the CDR3 is TGCAGCGTGACGGGACGGATGAGGCTCACTGAAGCTTTCTTT.